The rows below give T cell receptor beta chains drawn from one sample of a study of graft-versus-host responses after intestinal transplantation. These TCRs are of unknown antigen specificity. Data came from immunoSEQ multiplex PCR; TCRdb stores just in-frame clones and leaves some out. The sample lists about 85,000 clones; 75% to 90% were seen once. The source was unstimulated CD8+ T cells sorted from spleen or lymph node cells, collected before intestinal transplant. Source of these receptors: a human donor who received an intestinal transplant. The CDR3 runs from the conserved cysteine through the conserved F or W. A D gene is named only where the DNA matches it firmly. A clone size is listed for some rows: how often the clone was seen (once, few, many), or a class if it is expanded.

D	J	length	size	V	DNA	CDR3
TRBD2	TRBJ2-1	16	-	TRBV7-6	TGTGCCAGCAGCAGAAGAACTAGCGGGAGGTACAATGAGCAGTTCTTC	CASSRRTSGRYNEQFF
TRBD2	TRBJ2-1	15	-	TRBV7-6	TGTGCCAGCAGCTTACCTAGCGGGGGGTACAATGAGCAGTTCTTC	CASSLPSGGYNEQFF
TRBD1	TRBJ2-2	15	few	TRBV15	TGTGCCACCAAGGACAGGGTTCAAGGCACCGGGGAGCTGTTTTTT	CATKDRVQGTGELFF
-	TRBJ2-1	14	-	TRBV4-1	TGCGCCAGCAGCCACAGGTTCTTCTACAATGAGCAGTTCTTC	CASSHRFFYNEQFF
-	TRBJ1-2	13	-	TRBV7-9	TGTGCCAGCAGCTCTTACTTACTAGATGGCTACACCTTC	CASSSYLLDGYTF
TRBD1	TRBJ1-1	13	-	TRBV27	TGTGCCAGCAGTTTAGTACAGGGGATTGAAGCTTTCTTT	CASSLVQGIEAFF
TRBD2	TRBJ2-1	19	-	TRBV19	TGTGCCAGTAGTATATCCGTGGGACTAGCGGGAGTCATCCACAATGAGCAGTTCTTC	CASSISVGLAGVIHNEQFF
TRBD2	TRBJ2-5	17	-	TRBV5-1	TGCGCCAGCACCTTTACCAAAGGGACTAGCGGGGGGGAGACCCAGTACTTC	CASTFTKGTSGGETQYF
-	TRBJ2-7	16	-	TRBV10-3	TGTGCCATCAGTGAGAAGGGTTACGGGGACCCCTACGAGCAGTACTTC	CAISEKGYGDPYEQYF
-	TRBJ2-1	15	once	TRBV9	TGTGCCAGCAGCGTAGGGGGATTAGCGCGTATTGAGCAGTTCTTC	CASSVGGLARIEQFF
-	TRBJ2-3	13	-	TRBV27	TGTGCCAGCAGTTTAACCCACACAGATACGCAGTATTTT	CASSLTHTDTQYF
-	TRBJ1-2	15	-	TRBV7-9	TGTGCCAGCAGCTTAGGAGGTCAGGGCGGGTCAGGCTACACCTTC	CASSLGGQGGSGYTF
-	TRBJ2-7	16	-	TRBV21-1	TGTGCCAGCAGCAAAGAAGCAAGGGACCACTCCTACGAGCAGTACTTC	CASSKEARDHSYEQYF
-	TRBJ2-4	13	-	TRBV6-4	TGTGCCAGCAGTGCAGGGCCCAAAAACATTCAGTACTTC	CASSAGPKNIQYF
TRBD2	TRBJ2-7	13	-	TRBV6-1	TGTGCCAGCGGGACTAGCGGGGTTGTAGAGCAGTACTTC	CASGTSGVVEQYF
-	TRBJ1-2	14	many	TRBV9	TGTGCCAGCAGCGTAGGACGGCTCTTCTATGGCTACACCTTC	CASSVGRLFYGYTF
-	TRBJ2-7	15	-	TRBV6-1	TGTGCCAGCAGTCGCGTACTGACGAGCTCCTACGAGCAGTACTTC	CASSRVLTSSYEQYF
-	TRBJ2-1	12	-	TRBV28	TGTGCCAGCAGAGAGGTTCACAATGAGCAGTTCTTC	CASREVHNEQFF
-	TRBJ2-1	19	-	TRBV11-2	TGTGCCAGCAGCTCGTTCCCCCTTAGCGCAGTGGGATCCTACAATGAGCAGTTCTTC	CASSSFPLSAVGSYNEQFF
-	TRBJ2-1	12	-	TRBV7-9	TGTGCCAGCAGCTTACTCTACAATGAGCAGTTCTTC	CASSLLYNEQFF
-	TRBJ2-5	14	few	TRBV6-6	TGTGCCAGCAGTTACTCGAGTGGGCAAGAGACCCAGTACTTC	CASSYSSGQETQYF
-	TRBJ2-1	18	once	TRBV10-3	TGTGCCATCAGTGAAGACCCCGAGGCAGGGCTATCCTACAATGAGCAGTTCTTC	CAISEDPEAGLSYNEQFF
-	TRBJ2-7	16	-	TRBV30	TGTGCCTGGGGGGTAGACGGACCTACCCCGCGCCACGAGCAGTACTTC	CAWGVDGPTPRHEQYF
-	TRBJ1-4	16	-	TRBV28	TGTGCCAGCAGTTTTAACAGGGTTGTTGCTAATGAAAAACTGTTTTTT	CASSFNRVVANEKLFF
-	TRBJ2-7	13	-	TRBV5-1	TGCGCCACAAGGACAGACCTCTCCTACGAGCAGTACTTC	CATRTDLSYEQYF
-	TRBJ2-7	14	-	TRBV11-2	TGTGCCAGCAGCTTATACAGGGGGGGAAACGAGCAGTACTTC	CASSLYRGGNEQYF
-	TRBJ1-5	13	few	TRBV4-1	TGCGCCAGCAGCCCAGAGGGGGATCAGCCCCAGCATTTT	CASSPEGDQPQHF
-	TRBJ2-7	15	once	TRBV25-1	TGTGCCAGCAGTTGGGACTTTTATTTAGGTTACGAGCAGTACTTC	CASSWDFYLGYEQYF
-	TRBJ2-7	15	-	TRBV27	TGTGCCAGCAGTTTTAGTTGGAGTTGGAACTACGAGCAGTACTTC	CASSFSWSWNYEQYF
TRBD1	TRBJ1-2	14	few	TRBV2	TGTGCCAGCAGTGTAAGGGACAGCTACTATGGCTACACCTTC	CASSVRDSYYGYTF
-	TRBJ2-7	12	-	TRBV11-3	TGTGCCAGCAGCTTAGTGGGCAACGAGCAGTACTTC	CASSLVGNEQYF
TRBD2	TRBJ2-5	15	-	TRBV6-1	TGTGCCAGCAGTCTCTCAGCGGGAGTGAGGGAGACCCAGTACTTC	CASSLSAGVRETQYF
TRBD1	TRBJ2-1	16	-	TRBV9	TGTGCCAGCAGCCTCCAAGGACAGGGGGCCTACAATGAGCAGTTCTTC	CASSLQGQGAYNEQFF
-	TRBJ2-3	15	-	TRBV11-2	TGTGCCAGCAGCTTACGGCTAGCTCGCACAGATACGCAGTATTTT	CASSLRLARTDTQYF
-	TRBJ2-3	15	once	TRBV7-9	TGTGCCAGCAGCCCAGGCCCTCTAGCGACTCCGCCCCAGTATTTT	CASSPGPLATPPQYF
-	TRBJ2-2	15	-	TRBV5-1	TGCGCCAGCAGCTTGGTTATCGGGGACACCGGGGAGCTGTTTTTT	CASSLVIGDTGELFF
TRBD2	TRBJ2-7	13	-	TRBV29-1	TGCAGTGCGGGACTAGCGGGACGCTACGAGCAGTACTTC	CSAGLAGRYEQYF
-	TRBJ2-5	14	-	TRBV6-5	TGTGCCAGCAGCGGCGACAAGGATCAAGAGACCCAGTACTTC	CASSGDKDQETQYF
-	TRBJ2-3	14	-	TRBV9	TGTGCCAGCAGCGTAGTCGGGGGACCAGATACGCAGTATTTT	CASSVVGGPDTQYF
-	TRBJ2-3	14	-	TRBV15	TGTGCCACCAGCGTCGATAGCCGCACAGATACGCAGTATTTT	CATSVDSRTDTQYF
-	TRBJ2-1	13	-	TRBV28	TGTGCCAGCAGTCCTCAGGGGTACAATGAGCAGTTCTTC	CASSPQGYNEQFF
-	TRBJ1-2	14	-	TRBV2	TGTGCCAGCAGTGAAACGGGGGGTTCCTATGGCTACACCTTC	CASSETGGSYGYTF
-	TRBJ2-7	15	-	TRBV5-1	TGCGCCAGCAGTCCCGGACAAATCTTGGTCTCCGAGCAGTACTTC	CASSPGQILVSEQYF
-	TRBJ2-7	13	-	TRBV15	TGTGCCACCTCCCCCTCGGGGGTTTACGAGCAGTACTTC	CATSPSGVYEQYF
TRBD2	TRBJ2-7	16	-	TRBV30	TGTGCCTGGAGTGTAGGACTAGCGGGACTCCCCTACGAGCAGTACTTC	CAWSVGLAGLPYEQYF
-	TRBJ2-3	13	once	TRBV27	TGTGCCAGCAGTTCAACCTCCACAGATACGCAGTATTTT	CASSSTSTDTQYF